This T cell receptor (beta chain) was documented in a study of T cell repertoires in cytomegalovirus infection (dated by TCRdb to the late 2010s). Notes on the research overall: Recently identified HLA-C-restricted CMV epitopes, whose presentation resists viral immunomodulation, were targeted by peptide stimulations together with well-studied HLA-B-restricted epitopes. Donor HLA type was relevant to the analysis, because carriage of CMV infection together with the matching HLA type was indicated by public TCR beta signatures. Findings and caveats that apply to the study as a whole: The ex vivo response was dominated by HLA-C-restricted CMV-specific TCR beta clonotypes, which also provided the single most frequent clonotype in two of eight donors. Cumulative frequency of public TCR beta family members discriminated carriers of CMV infection plus the relevant HLA type in this cohort and an independent approximately 350-donor cohort.

Sequencing was performed on an Illumina HiSeq 1500. TCRdb cleaned the public reads at Q25 with fastp, built clones with MiXCR and kept in-frame beta chains. Rows matching on CDR3 protein sequence are summarized as one entry with the most common DNA and genes. The sample yields around 500,000 distinct CDR3 sequences; under 55% were counted once. The ten biggest clones cover roughly two fifths of the sample. Trimming takes 9 bases from V and 3 bases from J, and the germline ends sit 14 bases apart. The CDR3 measures 13 amino acids from cysteine to phenylalanine. The read is trimmed to its CDR3 DNA, 39 bases read in frame from base 1. Remarks on this clonotype: There is no known antigen for this receptor. Nothing much larger sits one base from this clone, and base qualities are not available.

The treatment or condition label, read with the paper, signifies: in vitro stimulation with specific CMV peptide epitopes to enrich CMV-specific T cells. The receptor's source is a human donor in good health (CMV status not recorded). Some clones in this sample may be carry-over from other donors' samples. The specimen comprised cultured PBMCs, sampled from culture after CMV antigen stimulation. Rearrangement joined TRBV12-3 or TRBV12-4 to TRBJ1-1; TRBD1 might be the D gene, on 6 matching bases. The sequenced DNA is TGTGCCAGTGACAGACCAGGGGACACTGAAGCTTTCTTT. Protein translation: CASDRPGDTEAFF.